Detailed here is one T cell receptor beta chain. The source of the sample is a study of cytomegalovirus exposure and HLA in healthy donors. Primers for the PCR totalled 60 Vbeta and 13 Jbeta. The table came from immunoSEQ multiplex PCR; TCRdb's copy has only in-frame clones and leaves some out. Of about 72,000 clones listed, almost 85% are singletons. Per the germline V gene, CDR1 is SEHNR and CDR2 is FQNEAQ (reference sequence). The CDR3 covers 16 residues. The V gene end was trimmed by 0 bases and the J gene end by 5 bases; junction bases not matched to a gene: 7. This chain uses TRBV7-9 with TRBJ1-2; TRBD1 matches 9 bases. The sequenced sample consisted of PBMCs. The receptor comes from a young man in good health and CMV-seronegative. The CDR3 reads CASSLASLGQGYGYTF. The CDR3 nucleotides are TGTGCCAGCAGCTTAGCGTCTTTGGGACAGGGTTATGGCTACACCTTC.